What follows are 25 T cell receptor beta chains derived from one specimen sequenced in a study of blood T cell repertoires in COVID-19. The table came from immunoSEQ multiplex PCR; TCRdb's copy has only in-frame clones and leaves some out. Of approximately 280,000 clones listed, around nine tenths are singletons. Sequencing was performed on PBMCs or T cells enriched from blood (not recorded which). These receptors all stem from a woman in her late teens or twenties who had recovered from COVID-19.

This chain's CDR3 is CASSSRDRGFREQFF. CDR3 coding DNA: TGTGCCAGCAGCTCCCGGGACAGGGGGTTCCGGGAGCAGTTCTTC. This sequence joins TRBV5-6 and TRBJ2-1, with 11 bases matching TRBD1. The CDR3 sequence is 15 residues long. J lost 10 bases, V lost 3 bases, and 9 bases had no gene match. Germline CDR1 and CDR2: SGHDT and YYEEEE.

The chain's CDR3 is CATSDAGGLYGYTF. The CDR3 bases are TGTGCCACCAGTGATGCAGGGGGGTTGTATGGCTACACCTTC. V and J are TRBV24-1 and TRBJ1-2, with 7 bases aligning to TRBD1. After removal of 3 bases from V and 5 bases from J, the junction contained 5 bases not matched to a gene. The CDR3 spans 14 residues. Germline V lookup: CDR1 KGHDR, CDR2 SFDVKD.

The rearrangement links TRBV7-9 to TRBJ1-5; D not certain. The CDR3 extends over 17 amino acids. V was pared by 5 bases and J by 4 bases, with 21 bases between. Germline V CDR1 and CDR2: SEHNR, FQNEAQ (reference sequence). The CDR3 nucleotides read TGTGCCAGCAGCCCCGGTAATCTCAATATTATTAATCAGCCCCAGCATTTT. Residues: CASSPGNLNIINQPQHF.

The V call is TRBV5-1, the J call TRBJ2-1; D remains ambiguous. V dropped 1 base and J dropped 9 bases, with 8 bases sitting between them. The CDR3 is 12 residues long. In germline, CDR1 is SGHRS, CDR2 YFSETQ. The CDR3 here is CASSLWASEQFF. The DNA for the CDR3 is TGCGCCAGCAGCTTGTGGGCCAGTGAGCAGTTCTTC. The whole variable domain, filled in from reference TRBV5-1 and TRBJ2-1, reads KAGVTQTPRYLIKTRGQQVTLSCSPISGHRSVSWYQQTPGQGLQFLFEYFSETQRNKGNFPGRFSGRQFSNSRSEMNVSTLELGDSALYLCASSLWASEQFFGPGTRLTVL.

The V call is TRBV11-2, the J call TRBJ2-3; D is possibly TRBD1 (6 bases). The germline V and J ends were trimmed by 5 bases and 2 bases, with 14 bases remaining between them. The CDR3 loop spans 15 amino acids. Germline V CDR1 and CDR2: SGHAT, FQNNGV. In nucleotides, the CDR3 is TGTGCCAGCAGCCGAAATGGGGGCCTCACAGATACGCAGTATTTT. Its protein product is CASSRNGGLTDTQYF.

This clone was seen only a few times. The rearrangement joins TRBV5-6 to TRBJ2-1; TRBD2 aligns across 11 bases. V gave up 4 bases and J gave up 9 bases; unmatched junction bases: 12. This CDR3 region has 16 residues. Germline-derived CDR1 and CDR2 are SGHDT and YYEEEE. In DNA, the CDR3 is TGTGCCAGCAGCCCCTATACTAGCGGGAGACTTGGTGAGCAGTTCTTC. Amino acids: CASSPYTSGRLGEQFF.

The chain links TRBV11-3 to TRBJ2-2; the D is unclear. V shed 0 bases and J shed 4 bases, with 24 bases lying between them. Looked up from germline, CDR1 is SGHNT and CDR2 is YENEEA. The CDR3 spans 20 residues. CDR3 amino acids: CASSLDRDPIFSPATGELFF. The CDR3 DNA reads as TGTGCCAGCAGCTTAGATCGAGATCCTATCTTTTCCCCTGCCACCGGGGAGCTGTTTTTT.

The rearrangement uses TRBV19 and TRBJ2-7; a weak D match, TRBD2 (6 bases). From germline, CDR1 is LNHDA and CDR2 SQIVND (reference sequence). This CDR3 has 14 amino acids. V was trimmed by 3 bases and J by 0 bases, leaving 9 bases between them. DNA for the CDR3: TGTGCCAGTAGTATTGGAGGGAGCTCCTACGAGCAGTACTTC. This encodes CASSIGGSSYEQYF. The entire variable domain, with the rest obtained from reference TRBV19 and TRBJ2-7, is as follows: DGGITQSPKYLFRKEGQNVTLSCEQNLNHDAMYWYRQDPGQGLRLIYYSQIVNDFQKGDIAEGYSVSREKKESFPLTVTSAQKNPTAFYLCASSIGGSSYEQYFGPGTRLTVT.

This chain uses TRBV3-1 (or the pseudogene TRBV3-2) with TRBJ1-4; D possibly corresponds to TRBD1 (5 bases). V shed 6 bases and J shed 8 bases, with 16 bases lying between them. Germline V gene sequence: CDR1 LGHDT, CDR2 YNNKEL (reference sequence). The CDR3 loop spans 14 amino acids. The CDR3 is CASSSRADAEKLFF. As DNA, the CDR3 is TGTGCCAGCAGTTCCAGGGCTGACGCGGAAAAACTGTTTTTT.

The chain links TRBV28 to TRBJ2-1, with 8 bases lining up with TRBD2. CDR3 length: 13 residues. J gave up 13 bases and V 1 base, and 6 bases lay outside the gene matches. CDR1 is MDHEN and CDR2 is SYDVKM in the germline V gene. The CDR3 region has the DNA TGTGCCAGCAGTTTATCCCCGGGAGGGGGTCAGTTCTTC. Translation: CASSLSPGGGQFF.

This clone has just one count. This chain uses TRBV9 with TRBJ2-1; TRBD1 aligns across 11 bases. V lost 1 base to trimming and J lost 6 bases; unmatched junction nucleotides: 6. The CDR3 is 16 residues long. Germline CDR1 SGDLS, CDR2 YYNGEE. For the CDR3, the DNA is TGTGCCAGCAGCGTATTTGGACAGGGGGCTCGCAATGAGCAGTTCTTC. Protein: CASSVFGQGARNEQFF.

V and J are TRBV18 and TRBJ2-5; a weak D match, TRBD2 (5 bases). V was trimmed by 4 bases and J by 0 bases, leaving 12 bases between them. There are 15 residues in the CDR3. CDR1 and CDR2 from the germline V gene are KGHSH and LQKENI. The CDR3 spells CASSRGPGNQETQYF. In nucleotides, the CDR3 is TGTGCCAGCTCACGAGGGCCCGGAAACCAAGAGACCCAGTACTTC.

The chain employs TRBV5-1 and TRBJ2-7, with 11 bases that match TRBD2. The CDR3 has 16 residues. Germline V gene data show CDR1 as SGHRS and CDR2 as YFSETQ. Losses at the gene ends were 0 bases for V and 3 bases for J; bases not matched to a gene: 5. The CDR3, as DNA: TGCGCCAGCAGCTTGGAGGGGGGGACTAGCGGCTACGAGCAGTACTTC. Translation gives CASSLEGGTSGYEQYF.

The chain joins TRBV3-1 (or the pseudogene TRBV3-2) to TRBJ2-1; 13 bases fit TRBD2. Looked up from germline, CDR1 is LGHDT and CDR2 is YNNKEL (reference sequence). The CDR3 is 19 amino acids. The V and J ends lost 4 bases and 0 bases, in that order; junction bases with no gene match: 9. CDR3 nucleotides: TGTGCCAGCAGCCTACTGGGACTAGCGGGGAGAAGCTCCTACAATGAGCAGTTCTTC. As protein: CASSLLGLAGRSSYNEQFF.

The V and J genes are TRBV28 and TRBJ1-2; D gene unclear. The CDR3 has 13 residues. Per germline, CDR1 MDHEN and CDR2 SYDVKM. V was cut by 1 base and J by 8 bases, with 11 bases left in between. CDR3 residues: CASSLLPAGGYTF. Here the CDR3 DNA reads TGTGCCAGCAGTTTATTGCCGGCGGGGGGCTACACCTTC.

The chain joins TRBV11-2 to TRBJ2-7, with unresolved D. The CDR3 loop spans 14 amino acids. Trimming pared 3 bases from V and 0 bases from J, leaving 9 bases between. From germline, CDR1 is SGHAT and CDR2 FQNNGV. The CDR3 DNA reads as TGTGCCAGCAGCTTGGGCGCCCTCTCCTACGAGCAGTACTTC. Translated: CASSLGALSYEQYF. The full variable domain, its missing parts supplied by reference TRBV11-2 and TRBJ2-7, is EAGVAQSPRYKIIEKRQSVAFWCNPISGHATLYWYQQILGQGPKLLIQFQNNGVVDDSQLPKDRFSAERLKGVDSTLKIQPAKLEDSAVYLCASSLGALSYEQYFGPGTRLTVT.

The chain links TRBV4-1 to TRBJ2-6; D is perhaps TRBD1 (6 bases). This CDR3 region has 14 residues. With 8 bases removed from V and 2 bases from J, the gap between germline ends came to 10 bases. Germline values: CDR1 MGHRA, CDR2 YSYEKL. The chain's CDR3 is CASERQAGANVLTF. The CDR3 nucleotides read TGCGCCAGCGAGAGACAGGCTGGGGCCAACGTCCTGACTTTC.

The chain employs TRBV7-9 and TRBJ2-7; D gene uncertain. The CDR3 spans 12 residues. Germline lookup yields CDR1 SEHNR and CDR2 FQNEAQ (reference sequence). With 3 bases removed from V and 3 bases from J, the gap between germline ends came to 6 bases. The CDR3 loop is CASSFRGYEQYF. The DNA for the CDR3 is TGTGCCAGCAGCTTTCGCGGCTACGAGCAGTACTTC. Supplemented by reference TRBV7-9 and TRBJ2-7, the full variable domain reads DTGVSQNPRHKITKRGQNVTFRCDPISEHNRLYWYRQTLGQGPEFLTYFQNEAQLEKSRLLSDRFSAERPKGSFSTLEIQRTEQGDSAMYLCASSFRGYEQYFGPGTRLTVT.

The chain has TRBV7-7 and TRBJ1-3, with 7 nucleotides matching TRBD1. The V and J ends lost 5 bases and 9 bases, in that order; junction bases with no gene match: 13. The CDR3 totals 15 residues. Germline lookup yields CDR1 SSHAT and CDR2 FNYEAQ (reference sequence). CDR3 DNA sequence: TGTGCCAGCAGCGAAGGGACAGTCGGGCTCGGCACCATATATTTT. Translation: CASSEGTVGLGTIYF.

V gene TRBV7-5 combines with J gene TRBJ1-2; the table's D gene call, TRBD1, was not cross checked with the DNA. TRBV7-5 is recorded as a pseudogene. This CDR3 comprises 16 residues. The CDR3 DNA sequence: TGTGTCAGAAGCTTAGAAAAAAAGACAGCTAACTATGGCTACACCTTC. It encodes CVRSLEKKTANYGYTF.

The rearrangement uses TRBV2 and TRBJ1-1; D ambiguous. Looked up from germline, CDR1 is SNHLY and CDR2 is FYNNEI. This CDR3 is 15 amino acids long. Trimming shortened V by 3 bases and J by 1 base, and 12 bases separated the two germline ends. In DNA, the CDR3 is TGTGCCAGCAGTGAGTTTGGTCAGGCGAACACTGAAGCTTTCTTT. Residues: CASSEFGQANTEAFF.

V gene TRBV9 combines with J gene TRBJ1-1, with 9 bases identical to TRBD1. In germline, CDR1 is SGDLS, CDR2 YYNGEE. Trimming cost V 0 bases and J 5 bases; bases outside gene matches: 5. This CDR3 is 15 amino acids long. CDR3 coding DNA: TGTGCCAGCAGCGTAGCCGGACAGGGGTTAACTGAAGCTTTCTTT. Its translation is CASSVAGQGLTEAFF.

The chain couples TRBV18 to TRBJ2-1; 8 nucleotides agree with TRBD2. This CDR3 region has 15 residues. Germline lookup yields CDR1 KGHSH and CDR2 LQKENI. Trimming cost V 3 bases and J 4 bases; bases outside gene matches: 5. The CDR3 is CASSPQRGSYNEQFF. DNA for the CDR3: TGTGCCAGCTCACCCCAGCGGGGGTCATACAATGAGCAGTTCTTC.

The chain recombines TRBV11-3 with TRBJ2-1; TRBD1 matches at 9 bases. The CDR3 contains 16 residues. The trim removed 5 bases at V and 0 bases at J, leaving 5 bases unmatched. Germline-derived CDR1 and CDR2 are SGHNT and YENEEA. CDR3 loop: CASSPQQGASYNEQFF. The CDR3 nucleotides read TGTGCCAGCAGCCCTCAACAGGGGGCCTCCTACAATGAGCAGTTCTTC.

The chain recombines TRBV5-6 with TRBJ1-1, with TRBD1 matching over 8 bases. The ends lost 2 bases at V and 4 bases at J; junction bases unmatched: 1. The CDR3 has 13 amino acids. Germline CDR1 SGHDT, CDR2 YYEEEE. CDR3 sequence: CASSFTGGTEAFF. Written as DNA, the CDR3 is TGTGCCAGCAGCTTCACAGGGGGCACTGAAGCTTTCTTT. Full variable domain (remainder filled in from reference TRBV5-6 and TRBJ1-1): DAGVTQSPTHLIKTRGQQVTLRCSPKSGHDTVSWYQQALGQGPQFIFQYYEEEERQRGNFPDRFSGHQFPNYSSELNVNALLLGDSALYLCASSFTGGTEAFFGQGTRLTVV.